Here is one T cell receptor beta chain with its context. Those enrolled in Seattle joined during active infection and were followed longitudinally afterward. This sample is drawn from a study of blood T cell repertoires in COVID-19. Study overall: The origin of the acute and convalescent COVID-19 samples was the United States, Italy and Spain. The analysed material was cDNA or gDNA that came from T cells, B-cell-depleted T cells, or PBMCs.

In the original analysis: Using reference gene primer amplification, nucleated cell counts were estimated. Method: immunoSEQ multiplex PCR; TCRdb's copy keeps in-frame clones and lacks some. The DNA gave D and trimming, while V, J and clone size come from that table. The sample lists roughly 160,000 clones, 85% to 90% occurring once. After removal of 4 bases from V and 6 bases from J, the junction contained 3 bases not matched to a gene. CDR1 is ENHRY, CDR2 SYGVKD, per germline. This CDR3 has 14 residues. The chain recombines TRBV10-3 with TRBJ2-3; 11 bases align to TRBD2. Material: peripheral blood. This TCR was sampled from a man between 60 and 70 years old with COVID-19, enrolled during active disease. The DNA for the CDR3 is TGTGCCATCAGTGTGGGACTAGCGGTCGATACGCAGTATTTT. Amino acids: CAISVGLAVDTQYF.